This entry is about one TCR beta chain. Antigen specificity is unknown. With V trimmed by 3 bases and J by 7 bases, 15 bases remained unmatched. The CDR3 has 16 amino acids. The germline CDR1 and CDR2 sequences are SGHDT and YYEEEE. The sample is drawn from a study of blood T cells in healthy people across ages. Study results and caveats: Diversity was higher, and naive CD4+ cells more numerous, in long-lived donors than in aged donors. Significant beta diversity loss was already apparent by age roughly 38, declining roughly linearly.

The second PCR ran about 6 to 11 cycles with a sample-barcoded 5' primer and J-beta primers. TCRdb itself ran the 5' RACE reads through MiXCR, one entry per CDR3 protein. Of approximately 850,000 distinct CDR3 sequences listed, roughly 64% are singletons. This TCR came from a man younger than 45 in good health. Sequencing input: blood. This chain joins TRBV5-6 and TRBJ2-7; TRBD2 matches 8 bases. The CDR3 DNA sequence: TGTGCCAGCAGCTATCGGAGCGGGGGCTCCTACAATGAGCAGTACTTC. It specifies CASSYRSGGSYNEQYF.